Below are 19 T cell receptor beta chains sequenced from a single sample in a study of T cell changes during pregnancy in multiple sclerosis. Assay: immunoSEQ multiplex PCR; the TCRdb copy retains only in-frame clones and omits some. This sample has roughly 75,000 clones, with roughly 90% found just once. The source was peripheral blood, collected before pregnancy. All receptors derive from a female donor with multiple sclerosis, enrolled in a pregnancy study.

CDR3 coding DNA: TGTGCCAGCAGTGACTCACTAGCGGGGGCAGATACGCAGTATTTT. It yields the protein CASSDSLAGADTQYF. The chain links TRBV6-4 to TRBJ2-3, with 11 bases fitting TRBD2. This CDR3 comprises 15 residues. Germline CDR1 is MRHNA and CDR2 is SNTAGT. Germline trimming cut 0 bases from V and 4 bases from J; bases unmatched to any gene: 0.

The J gene is TRBJ2-5, the V gene TRBV2; 8 positions agree with TRBD1. The CDR3 runs to 14 residues. V lost 4 bases to trimming and J lost 3 bases; unmatched junction nucleotides: 4. Germline lookup yields CDR1 SNHLY and CDR2 FYNNEI. The CDR3 reads CASSGGTGKETQYF. The CDR3 coding sequence is TGTGCCAGCAGTGGCGGGACAGGCAAAGAGACCCAGTACTTC.

This chain connects TRBV11-2 to TRBJ2-1, with 10 bases fitting TRBD1. The CDR3 contains 15 residues. The V segment lost 5 bases and the J segment 7 bases; nucleotides outside the gene matches: 8. Per the germline V gene, CDR1 is SGHAT and CDR2 is FQNNGV. CDR3: CASSPDRGYGNEQFF. DNA for the CDR3: TGTGCCAGCAGCCCGGACAGGGGGTATGGGAATGAGCAGTTCTTC. The full variable domain, completed using reference TRBV11-2 and TRBJ2-1, is EAGVAQSPRYKIIEKRQSVAFWCNPISGHATLYWYQQILGQGPKLLIQFQNNGVVDDSQLPKDRFSAERLKGVDSTLKIQPAKLEDSAVYLCASSPDRGYGNEQFFGPGTRLTVL.

The chain uses TRBV5-1 and TRBJ2-3, with D maybe TRBD1 (5 bases). The length of the CDR3 is 16 residues. Looked up from germline, CDR1 is SGHRS and CDR2 is YFSETQ. Trimming cost V 0 bases and J 3 bases, with 14 bases left between them. This CDR3 reads CASSLDPREGTDTQYF. The CDR3 nucleotides are TGCGCCAGCAGCTTGGACCCCAGGGAAGGTACAGATACGCAGTATTTT. Looking up the rest from reference TRBV5-1 and TRBJ2-3 gives the full variable domain: KAGVTQTPRYLIKTRGQQVTLSCSPISGHRSVSWYQQTPGQGLQFLFEYFSETQRNKGNFPGRFSGRQFSNSRSEMNVSTLELGDSALYLCASSLDPREGTDTQYFGPGTRLTVL.

The chain links TRBV28 to TRBJ1-1; D is uncertain. The CDR3 covers 15 residues. Trimming cost V 6 bases and J 0 bases, with 14 bases left between them. Germline V gene data show CDR1 as MDHEN and CDR2 as SYDVKM. DNA for the CDR3: TGTGCCAGCAGCCTCTCTTATTCTATGAACACTGAAGCTTTCTTT. This sequence encodes CASSLSYSMNTEAFF. The variable domain in full, completed from reference TRBV28 and TRBJ1-1, reads DVKVTQSSRYLVKRTGEKVFLECVQDMDHENMFWYRQDPGLGLRLIYFSYDVKMKEKGDIPEGYSVSREKKERFSLILESASTNQTSMYLCASSLSYSMNTEAFFGQGTRLTVV.

The chain combines TRBV6-1 with TRBJ2-7; TRBD1 might be the D (5 bases). Per germline, CDR1 MNHNS and CDR2 SASEGT. This CDR3 has 14 amino acids. Between the trimmed V and J ends, which lost 3 bases and 2 bases, there was a span of 11 bases. In DNA form, the CDR3 reads TGTGCCAGCAGTGATAGGGCAGGGCCCTACGAGCAGTACTTC. Residues: CASSDRAGPYEQYF.

The rearrangement links TRBV19 to TRBJ2-6; TRBD1 matches at 8 bases. The CDR3 contains 18 residues. Germline values: CDR1 LNHDA, CDR2 SQIVND (reference sequence). J lost 1 base, V lost 6 bases, and 11 bases had no gene match. CDR3 region: CASSPRQGRMSGANVLTF. The CDR3, as DNA: TGTGCCAGTAGCCCCCGACAGGGGCGAATGTCTGGGGCCAACGTCCTGACTTTC.

This clone occurred once. V is TRBV7-2 and J is TRBJ2-1; 10 bases match TRBD2. Germline V CDR1 and CDR2: SGHTA, FQGNSA. The CDR3 sequence is 13 residues long. V lost 11 bases, J lost 7 bases, and 8 bases stayed unmatched. This CDR3 is CAGGGLANNEQFF. Here the CDR3 DNA reads TGTGCCGGGGGGGGACTAGCGAATAATGAGCAGTTCTTC.

The J gene is TRBJ2-7, the V gene TRBV6-1, with 8 nucleotides matching TRBD2. This CDR3 is built from 17 residues. Germline V lookup: CDR1 MNHNS, CDR2 SASEGT. With 3 bases clipped from V and 1 base from J, the junction kept 11 bases outside the gene matches. The CDR3 sequence: CASSDPYDLAGSYEQYF. The CDR3 DNA sequence: TGTGCCAGCAGTGACCCCTATGACTTAGCGGGGTCCTACGAGCAGTACTTC.

This chain connects TRBV10-3 to TRBJ1-2, with D possibly matching TRBD1 (5 bases). This CDR3 has 14 amino acids. V shed 4 bases and J shed 5 bases, with 14 bases lying between them. Germline V gives CDR1 ENHRY, CDR2 SYGVKD. In DNA, the CDR3 is TGTGCCATCAGTGCTGGGCAGGGCTGGTATGGCTACACCTTC. Translation gives CAISAGQGWYGYTF.

The V gene is TRBV28, the J gene TRBJ1-4; no clear D gene. CDR1 is MDHEN and CDR2 is SYDVKM in the germline V gene. V was pared by 2 bases and J by 7 bases, with 11 bases between. This CDR3 is built from 14 residues. CDR3 coding DNA: TGTGCCAGCAGTTTAGTGAGCGGTGGTGAAAAACTGTTTTTT. Translating it yields CASSLVSGGEKLFF.

This chain connects TRBV6-4 to TRBJ2-3; D is possibly TRBD1 (5 bases). Trimming shortened V by 3 bases and J by 4 bases, and 17 bases separated the two germline ends. The CDR3 has 16 residues. Germline V gene data show CDR1 as MRHNA and CDR2 as SNTAGT. CDR3 protein: CASSEVYRSWPDTQYF. CDR3 DNA sequence: TGTGCCAGCAGTGAGGTGTACAGGTCGTGGCCAGATACGCAGTATTTT.

As DNA, the CDR3 is TGTGCCAGCAGCGTCCGGGACATGAACACCGGGGAGCTGTTTTTT. Translated, it gives CASSVRDMNTGELFF. The rearrangement joins TRBV9 to TRBJ2-2; maybe TRBD1 (6 bases). Trimming took 2 bases from V and 1 from J, leaving 9 bases between them. The CDR3 has 15 residues. Germline CDR1 is SGDLS and CDR2 is YYNGEE. Full variable domain (outside the CDR3, taken from reference TRBV9 and TRBJ2-2): DSGVTQTPKHLITATGQRVTLRCSPRSGDLSVYWYQQSLDQGLQFLIQYYNGEERAKGNILERFSAQQFPDLHSELNLSSLELGDSALYFCASSVRDMNTGELFFGEGSRLTVL.

This chain uses TRBV12-2 with TRBJ2-7; no DNA check was done on the table's D call, TRBD1. TRBV12-2 is a pseudogene locus. The CDR3 consists of 19 residues. The CDR3 bases are TGTGCAAGTCGCTTAGGCTCAGTTGGTCTAGGGGGACACTACTACGAGCAGTACTTC. Its translation: CASRLGSVGLGGHYYEQYF.

The rearrangement joins TRBV6-1 to TRBJ2-1; the D is unclear. There are 15 residues in the CDR3. With 4 bases removed from V and 0 bases from J, the gap between germline ends came to 10 bases. Germline-derived CDR1 and CDR2 are MNHNS and SASEGT. CDR3 DNA sequence: TGTGCCAGCAGTGCCAGGCACTCCTCCTACAATGAGCAGTTCTTC. It encodes CASSARHSSYNEQFF.

The genes are TRBV11-2 and TRBJ2-5, with TRBD2 identical over 12 bases. The germline CDR1 and CDR2 sequences are SGHAT and FQNNGV. This CDR3 is built from 17 residues. J was trimmed by 5 bases and V by 5 bases; bases with no gene match: 12. CDR3 sequence (DNA): TGTGCCAGCAGCCGGGTCGGGCTAGCGGGGGGGCGGGAGACCCAGTACTTC. Residues: CASSRVGLAGGRETQYF.

The rearrangement joins TRBV19 to TRBJ1-5; no firm D call. The germline CDR1 and CDR2 sequences are LNHDA and SQIVND (reference sequence). The V end lost 6 bases, the J end lost 2 bases, and 11 bases lay between the germline ends. There are 14 residues in the CDR3. The CDR3 DNA follows: TGTGCCAGTAGGGCCCTGGTCCGCAATCAGCCCCAGCATTTT. Protein sequence: CASRALVRNQPQHF.

This chain joins TRBV28 and TRBJ1-2, with D hard to call. The CDR3 runs 13 residues. Germline lookup yields CDR1 MDHEN and CDR2 SYDVKM. V lost 6 bases and J 6 bases, leaving 14 bases between the germline ends. CDR3 in DNA: TGTGCCAGCAGCCCCCCGGGGTCCCATGGCTACACCTTC. This gives the protein CASSPPGSHGYTF.

CDR3 region: CASRKQGRGTEAFF. DNA of the CDR3: TGCGCCAGCAGAAAACAGGGCCGTGGCACTGAAGCTTTCTTT. The chain joins TRBV4-1 to TRBJ1-1, with D perhaps TRBD1 (6 bases). The V end was cut by 6 bases, the J end by 4 bases, with 15 bases between. This CDR3 contains 14 residues. Per the germline V gene, CDR1 is MGHRA and CDR2 is YSYEKL.